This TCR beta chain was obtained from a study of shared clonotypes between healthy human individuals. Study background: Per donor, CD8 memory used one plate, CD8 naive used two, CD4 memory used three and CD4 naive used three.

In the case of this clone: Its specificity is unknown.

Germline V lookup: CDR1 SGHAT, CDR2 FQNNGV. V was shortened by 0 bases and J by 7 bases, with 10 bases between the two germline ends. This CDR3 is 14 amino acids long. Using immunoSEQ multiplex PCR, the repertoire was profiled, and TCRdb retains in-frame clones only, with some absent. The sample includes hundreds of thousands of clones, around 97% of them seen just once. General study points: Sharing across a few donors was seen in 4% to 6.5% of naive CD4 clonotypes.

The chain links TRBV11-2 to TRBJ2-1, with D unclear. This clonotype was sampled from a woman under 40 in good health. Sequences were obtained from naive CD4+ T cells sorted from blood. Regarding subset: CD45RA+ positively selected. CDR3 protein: CASSLDRPPNEQFF. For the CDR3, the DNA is TGTGCCAGCAGCTTAGACAGGCCACCAAATGAGCAGTTCTTC.